This TCR beta chain was obtained from a study of blood T cell repertoires in COVID-19. Study background: COVID-19 samples, acute and convalescent, were from the United States, Italy and Spain. T cells, B-cell-depleted T cells, or PBMCs supplied cDNA or gDNA.

This CDR3 comprises 15 residues. CDR1 is MNHEY and CDR2 is SMNVEV in the germline V gene (reference sequence). V shed 5 bases and J 2 bases; nucleotides not matched to a gene: 5. Authors' processing steps: Nucleated cell counts were estimated from reference gene primer amplification. The repertoire was sequenced with immunoSEQ multiplex PCR; TCRdb's copy has only in-frame clones and lacks some. That table furnishes V, J and clone size, whereas the DNA furnished D and trimming. The sample yields around 50,000 clones, 70% to 90% seen once. The clonotype comes from a man in his 60s with acute or convalescent COVID-19. The sequenced sample consisted of peripheral blood. This chain connects TRBV27 to TRBJ1-1, with TRBD1 matching over 10 bases. The CDR3 loop is CASSRGDRGNTEAFF. DNA of the CDR3: TGTGCCAGCAGTAGGGGGGACAGGGGCAACACTGAAGCTTTCTTT.